The 5 T cell receptor beta chains below all came from one sample that was sequenced in a study of cytomegalovirus exposure and HLA in healthy donors. PCR amplification relied on 60 Vbeta primers (plus 13 Jbeta primers). Here immunoSEQ multiplex PCR was the method, and the copy in TCRdb shows in-frame clones only, minus some. The table includes 150,000 or so clones, approximately 79% detected once. Source material: PBMCs. The receptors come from a man in his forties or fifties in good health and CMV-seropositive.

V gene TRBV27 combines with J gene TRBJ2-2; D is perhaps TRBD1 (6 bases). Germline V gene sequence: CDR1 MNHEY, CDR2 SMNVEV (reference sequence). This CDR3 is built from 14 residues. The V and J ends lost 10 bases and 2 bases respectively, with 14 bases between them. The CDR3 bases are TGTGCCACCTTGGACAGCCTTAACACCGGGGAGCTGTTTTTT. This codes for CATLDSLNTGELFF.

The gene calls are TRBV5-4 and TRBJ1-2, with 8 nucleotides matching TRBD1. The junction had 5 bases not matched to a gene; V was cut back by 3 bases and J by 4 bases. This CDR3 comprises 14 residues. Germline assignment: CDR1 SGHNT and CDR2 YYREEE (reference sequence). The CDR3 protein is CASSSPGQAYGYTF. CDR3 in DNA: TGTGCCAGCAGCTCGCCGGGACAGGCCTATGGCTACACCTTC. Full variable domain (outside the CDR3, taken from reference TRBV5-4 and TRBJ1-2): ETGVTQSPTHLIKTRGQQVTLRCSSQSGHNTVSWYQQALGQGPQFIFQYYREEENGRGNFPPRFSGLQFPNYSSELNVNALELDDSALYLCASSSPGQAYGYTFGSGTRLTVV.

V is TRBV15 and J is TRBJ2-1; 9 nucleotides agree with TRBD1. This CDR3 region has 15 residues. Looked up from germline, CDR1 is LNHNV and CDR2 is YYDKDF (reference sequence). V gave up 3 bases and J gave up 3 bases; unmatched junction bases: 3. CDR3 nucleotide sequence: TGTGCCACCAGCAGGGGACAGGGAGGCTACAATGAGCAGTTCTTC. This gives the protein CATSRGQGGYNEQFF.

The genes are TRBV9 and TRBJ2-2; no reliable D call. This CDR3 contains 13 residues. Per the germline V gene, CDR1 is SGDLS and CDR2 is YYNGEE. Trimming took 3 bases from V and 5 from J, leaving 8 bases between them. The CDR3 DNA is TGTGCCAGCAGCGCAATTGTTACCGGGGAGCTGTTTTTT. Amino acids: CASSAIVTGELFF.

This sequence joins TRBV6-1 and TRBJ2-7; 13 bases are shared with TRBD2. Per the germline V gene, CDR1 is MNHNS and CDR2 is SASEGT. Trimming removed 7 bases from V and 4 bases from J; junction bases left unmatched: 4. The CDR3 runs 14 residues. This CDR3 is CASTGLAGVYEQYF. In DNA form, the CDR3 reads TGTGCCAGCACCGGACTAGCGGGAGTGTACGAGCAGTACTTC.